These 3 T cell receptor beta chains originate from one sample sequenced in a study of PD-1 blockade in classical Hodgkin lymphoma (TCRdb year 2020). The library was produced with the immunoSEQ multiplex PCR assay. TCRdb stores this immuneACCESS table with in-frame sequences only. Part of the clones is absent; in the studies checked, under half of the shortfall reflects unresolved V genes, and no reason is known for the rest. This sample gives tens of thousands of clones in total; 82% of them show up just once. The top ten hold around a sixth of the sample. Read against the paper, the sample's time point label means: cycle 4 day 1 (C4D1), after five to seven weeks of nivolumab. All trial patients had relapsed after autologous stem cell transplantation, with cohorts A, B and C differing in prior brentuximab vedotin exposure. The material was peripheral blood mononuclear cells (PBMCs), obtained before the fourth cycle of nivolumab. Source of these receptors: a human donor with classical Hodgkin lymphoma.

Only one count was recorded for this clone. The V and J genes are TRBV5-1 and TRBJ2-1, with D possibly matching TRBD1 (6 bases). The CDR3 has 14 amino acids. V dropped 2 bases and J dropped 4 bases, with 10 bases sitting between them. CDR1 is SGHRS and CDR2 is YFSETQ in the germline V gene. For the CDR3, the DNA is TGCGCCAGCAGCTTTGAGGACAGTTACAATGAGCAGTTCTTC. Residues: CASSFEDSYNEQFF.

This clone was counted a single time. The rearrangement joins TRBV7-3 to TRBJ2-3; D is uncertain. The V end was cut by 5 bases, the J end by 6 bases, with 21 bases between. Per the germline V gene, CDR1 is SGHTA and CDR2 is FQGTGA. The CDR3 totals 16 residues. CDR3 sequence reads: CASSRNAQPLGDTQYF. CDR3 nucleotides: TGTGCCAGCAGCCGAAATGCGCAACCCCTCGGGGATACGCAGTATTTT.

The gene calls are TRBV6-1 and TRBJ2-4, with D hard to call. CDR1 and CDR2 (germline): MNHNS, SASEGT. Between the trimmed V and J ends, which lost 6 bases and 3 bases, there was a span of 15 bases. This CDR3 spans 15 amino acids. CDR3 loop: CASREQTALKNIQYF. In DNA form, the CDR3 reads TGTGCCAGCAGAGAACAAACAGCTCTCAAAAACATTCAGTACTTC.